This T cell receptor beta chain was profiled in a study of T cells in localized non-small cell lung cancer. This CDR3 region has 15 residues. The V gene lost 5 bases and the J gene lost 3 bases, with 15 bases spanning the gap. Per germline, CDR1 SGDLS and CDR2 YYNGEE. There are a few counts of this clone. Its antigen is unknown. TCRdb's table, derived via immunoSEQ multiplex PCR, lists solely in-frame clones and lacks some. The sample has fewer than 2,000 clones; over 30% are singletons. Regarding the study as a whole: Of the top 100 tumor clones, median 57 were in adjacent lung, approximately 29 among its top 100. Higher blood T cell density tracked longer overall survival. Tumor showed lower T cell clonality than uninvolved adjacent lung, where it was highest.

It was adjacent lung free of atypia that was taken, at least 2 cm from the tumor margin. The origin of this receptor is a male donor older than 55 with stage I squamous cell lung carcinoma. This material consisted of normal lung tissue next to the tumor, taken before any cancer treatment. The chain combines TRBV9 with TRBJ2-1; D is unresolved. The CDR3: CASSEEAAGYNEQFF. The CDR3, as DNA: TGTGCCAGCAGTGAAGAGGCCGCCGGCTACAATGAGCAGTTCTTC.